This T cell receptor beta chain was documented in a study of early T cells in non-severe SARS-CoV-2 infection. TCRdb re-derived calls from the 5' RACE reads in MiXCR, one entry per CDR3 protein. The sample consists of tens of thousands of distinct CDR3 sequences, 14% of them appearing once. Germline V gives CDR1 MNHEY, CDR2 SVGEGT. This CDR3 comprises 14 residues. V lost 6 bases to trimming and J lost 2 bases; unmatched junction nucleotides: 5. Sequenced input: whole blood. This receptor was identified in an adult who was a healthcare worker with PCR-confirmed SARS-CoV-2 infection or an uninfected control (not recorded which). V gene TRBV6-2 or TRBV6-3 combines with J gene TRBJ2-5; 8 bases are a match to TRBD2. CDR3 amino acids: CASSNIAGQETQYF. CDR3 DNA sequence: TGTGCCAGCAGCAACATAGCGGGGCAAGAGACCCAGTACTTC.